The 30 T cell receptor beta chains presented below share a single source sample, sequenced in a study of T cell responses to AZD1222 COVID-19 vaccine. TCRdb's table, derived via immunoSEQ multiplex PCR, lists solely in-frame clones and lacks some. Among about 130,000 clones, approximately 89% were seen once, and the ten largest hold roughly 5.4%. The input for sequencing was peripheral blood, taken on day 0 of AZD1222 vaccination. The receptors derive from an adult in good health.

The chain has TRBV14 and TRBJ2-7; a weak D match, TRBD1 (5 bases). Trimming stripped 2 bases from V and 0 bases from J, with 8 bases between. Germline lookup yields CDR1 SGHDN and CDR2 FVKESK. This CDR3 spans 14 amino acids. The CDR3 DNA follows: TGTGCCAGCAGCCAAATGACAGCCTCCTACGAGCAGTACTTC. It is translated as CASSQMTASYEQYF.

In this sample, this clone turned up a few times. This rearrangement joins TRBV5-1 to TRBJ1-2, with TRBD1 matching 8 bases. The trim removed 4 bases at V and 5 bases at J, leaving 10 bases unmatched. Germline V gene lookup returns CDR1 SGHRS and CDR2 YFSETQ. The CDR3 loop spans 15 amino acids. The CDR3 coding sequence is TGCGCCAGCAGCCCCGACTTGGGACAGGTATATGGCTACACCTTC. Protein: CASSPDLGQVYGYTF.

The rearrangement uses TRBV28 and TRBJ2-1, with 8 bases identical to TRBD2. V shed 6 bases and J 5 bases; nucleotides not matched to a gene: 12. Germline V gene lookup returns CDR1 MDHEN and CDR2 SYDVKM. CDR3 length: 16 amino acids. CDR3 DNA sequence: TGTGCCAGCAGCCCCTTTCGCACTAGCGGTAACAATGAGCAGTTCTTC. Translation gives CASSPFRTSGNNEQFF.

The chain combines TRBV9 with TRBJ1-2; the D gene is possibly TRBD1 (6 bases). Trimming shortened V by 0 bases and J by 7 bases, and 13 bases separated the two germline ends. Germline V gene data show CDR1 as SGDLS and CDR2 as YYNGEE. The CDR3 contains 14 residues. The CDR3 nucleotides are TGTGCCAGCAGCGTAGCAAGGGGGGGTAGTGGCTACACCTTC. Protein sequence: CASSVARGGSGYTF.

CDR3 DNA sequence: TGTGCCATCAGTGAAGGGGCGGGTCAGCCCCAGCATTTT. Residues: CAISEGAGQPQHF. The chain couples TRBV10-3 to TRBJ1-5; perhaps TRBD1 as D (5 bases). In germline, CDR1 is ENHRY, CDR2 SYGVKD. The CDR3 contains 13 residues. The V end lost 3 bases, the J end lost 6 bases, and 9 bases lay between the germline ends.

V usage is TRBV28 and J usage is TRBJ2-7; 11 nucleotides line up with TRBD2. The junction had 2 bases not matched to a gene; V was cut back by 8 bases and J by 2 bases. This CDR3 contains 13 residues. Germline V gene sequence: CDR1 MDHEN, CDR2 SYDVKM. Here the CDR3 DNA reads TGTGCCAGCCGACTAGCGGGAACCTACGAGCAGTACTTC. It encodes CASRLAGTYEQYF.

This clone was seen more than once but under ten times. The rearrangement joins TRBV3-1 (or the pseudogene TRBV3-2) to TRBJ2-2; no definite D call. Germline V gives CDR1 LGHDT, CDR2 YNNKEL (reference sequence). The CDR3 is 15 amino acids. The V and J ends lost 3 bases and 0 bases respectively, with 8 bases between them. CDR3 region: CASSHRLSNTGELFF. The CDR3 nucleotides read TGTGCCAGCAGCCATCGCCTATCGAACACCGGGGAGCTGTTTTTT.

The CDR3: CASSVASGSTNEKLFF. The CDR3 nucleotides read TGTGCCAGCAGCGTAGCCTCAGGTTCAACTAATGAAAAACTGTTTTTT. The rearrangement uses TRBV9 and TRBJ1-4; no firm D call. Trimming removed 0 bases at V and 0 bases at J, with 9 bases between. Germline V gene lookup returns CDR1 SGDLS and CDR2 YYNGEE. The CDR3 totals 16 residues.

The rearrangement joins TRBV6-5 to TRBJ1-1; a possible D gene is TRBD1 (5 bases). The germline V gene has CDR1 MNHEY and CDR2 SVGAGI. This CDR3 has 14 amino acids. The V gene lost 9 bases and the J gene lost 1 base, with 15 bases spanning the gap. The chain's CDR3 is CASSVWDWNTEAFF. CDR3 sequence (DNA): TGTGCCAGTTCAGTGTGGGACTGGAACACTGAAGCTTTCTTT.

The chain uses TRBV7-6 and TRBJ1-2, with TRBD1 identical over 9 bases. CDR3 length: 15 amino acids. The germline gives CDR1 SGHVS, CDR2 FNYEAQ. The V and J ends lost 5 bases and 4 bases, in that order; junction bases with no gene match: 8. As DNA, the CDR3 is TGTGCCAGCAGCCGAGGGGGACAGGGCGTCTATGGCTACACCTTC. Its protein product is CASSRGGQGVYGYTF. Using reference TRBV7-6 and TRBJ1-2 for the parts outside the CDR3, the full variable domain is GAGVSQSPRYKVTKRGQDVALRCDPISGHVSLYWYRQALGQGPEFLTYFNYEAQQDKSGLPNDRFSAERPEGSISTLTIQRTEQRDSAMYRCASSRGGQGVYGYTFGSGTRLTVV.

V gene TRBV24-1 combines with J gene TRBJ2-1; TRBD1 agrees at 12 bases. The CDR3 runs 16 residues. The germline gives CDR1 KGHDR, CDR2 SFDVKD. V dropped 4 bases and J dropped 6; count of bases not matched to a gene: 6. CDR3 region: CATSEQGQGAVNEQFF. The CDR3, as DNA: TGTGCCACCAGTGAGCAGGGACAGGGGGCCGTCAATGAGCAGTTCTTC.

V gene TRBV6-9 combines with J gene TRBJ1-1; perhaps TRBD1 as D (5 bases). This CDR3 is built from 15 residues. V was trimmed by 6 bases and J by 6 bases, leaving 20 bases between them. Per germline, CDR1 MNHGY and CDR2 SVAAGI. The CDR3 protein is CASSLTGHPRAEAFF. In DNA form, the CDR3 reads TGTGCCAGCAGCCTCACGGGGCACCCGAGGGCTGAAGCTTTCTTT.

This clone came up once. J is TRBJ1-1 and V is TRBV9; D is unresolved. Trimming took 1 base from V and 5 from J, leaving 6 bases between them. In germline, CDR1 is SGDLS, CDR2 YYNGEE. The CDR3 length is 12 residues. CDR3 DNA: TGTGCCAGCAGCGTATCCGTGACTGAAGCTTTCTTT. The encoded protein is CASSVSVTEAFF.

J is TRBJ1-2 and V is TRBV11-2; 8 bases align to TRBD1. This CDR3 has 15 residues. CDR1 SGHAT and CDR2 FQNNGV come from the germline V gene. The V segment lost 2 bases and the J segment 3 bases; nucleotides outside the gene matches: 5. The CDR3 reads CASSLSDRGDYGYTF. The CDR3 bases are TGTGCCAGCAGCTTAAGTGACAGGGGCGACTATGGCTACACCTTC.

Only one count was recorded for this clone. The chain joins TRBV5-1 to TRBJ2-1; D could derive from TRBD1 or TRBD2 (6 bases each). V was clipped by 5 bases and J by 4 bases, with 16 bases between them. Germline V gene data show CDR1 as SGHRS and CDR2 as YFSETQ. The CDR3 covers 15 residues. CDR3 nucleotide sequence: TGCGCCAGCAGGAGATGGGGGGCAGGGTACAATGAGCAGTTCTTC. Residues: CASRRWGAGYNEQFF. The variable domain in full, with the rest retrieved from reference TRBV5-1 and TRBJ2-1, is KAGVTQTPRYLIKTRGQQVTLSCSPISGHRSVSWYQQTPGQGLQFLFEYFSETQRNKGNFPGRFSGRQFSNSRSEMNVSTLELGDSALYLCASRRWGAGYNEQFFGPGTRLTVL.

The CDR3 nucleotides read TGTGCCAGCTCACCACTTCCAGCGGATAATTCACCCCTCCACTTT. The encoded protein is CASSPLPADNSPLHF. The chain links TRBV18 to TRBJ1-6; D gene unclear. The CDR3 length is 15 residues. The V gene lost 1 base and the J gene lost 5 bases, with 9 bases spanning the gap. From germline, CDR1 is KGHSH and CDR2 LQKENI.

The chain carries TRBV24-1 and TRBJ2-1; the match to TRBD2 covers 9 bases. The J segment lost 1 base and the V segment lost 4 bases, leaving 4 bases of the junction unmatched. Germline V CDR1 and CDR2: KGHDR, SFDVKD. CDR3 length: 16 amino acids. The DNA for the CDR3 is TGTGCCACCAGTGACCCTAGCGGGGTATCCTACAATGAGCAGTTCTTC. Translation gives CATSDPSGVSYNEQFF.

The CDR3 reads CSANAHAEAFF. CDR3 DNA: TGCAGTGCCAATGCCCACGCTGAAGCTTTCTTT. The chain uses TRBV20-1 and TRBJ1-1, with no clear D. Trimming removed 6 bases from V and 6 bases from J, with 11 bases in between. Per the germline V gene, CDR1 is DFQATT and CDR2 is SNEGSKA (reference sequence). This CDR3 has 11 amino acids.

The chain joins TRBV5-1 to TRBJ2-3; D perhaps matches TRBD2 (6 bases). V was trimmed by 1 base and J by 3 bases, leaving 12 bases between them. CDR1 SGHRS and CDR2 YFSETQ come from the germline V gene. The CDR3 length is 15 residues. CDR3 protein: CASSLPSGTTDTQYF. CDR3 coding DNA: TGCGCCAGCAGCTTGCCGTCAGGGACTACAGATACGCAGTATTTT.

V and J are TRBV4-1 and TRBJ2-2; D gene uncertain. The length of the CDR3 is 15 residues. Germline loops: CDR1 MGHRA, CDR2 YSYEKL. Deletions cut 0 bases from V and 2 bases from J, with 7 bases between. CDR3 DNA sequence: TGCGCCAGCAGCCAAGATGAATCTAACACCGGGGAGCTGTTTTTT. Amino acid sequence: CASSQDESNTGELFF.

The chain employs TRBV15 and TRBJ2-3, with 7 bases identical to TRBD1. Trimming took 4 bases from V and 8 from J; bases not matched to a gene: 6. Germline lookup yields CDR1 LNHNV and CDR2 YYDKDF (reference sequence). The CDR3 is 13 amino acids. CDR3 protein: CATSTQGDGTQYF. The CDR3 DNA follows: TGTGCCACCAGCACCCAGGGGGACGGTACGCAGTATTTT.

The chain's CDR3 is CASSKRRDTGELFF. Written as DNA, the CDR3 is TGTGCCAGCAGTAAACGCAGGGACACCGGGGAGCTGTTTTTT. The gene calls are TRBV2 and TRBJ2-2; D is perhaps TRBD1 (5 bases). The V end lost 5 bases, the J end lost 3 bases, and 10 bases lay between the germline ends. CDR1 is SNHLY, CDR2 FYNNEI, per germline. The CDR3 sequence is 14 residues long.

CDR3 protein: CASSLTPGQGDSPLHF. The CDR3 nucleotides read TGCGCCAGCAGCTTGACCCCGGGACAGGGTGATTCACCCCTCCACTTT. V gene TRBV5-1 combines with J gene TRBJ1-6; 9 bases agree with TRBD1. J lost 8 bases, V lost 1 base, and 7 bases had no gene match. The CDR3 extends over 16 amino acids. The germline gives CDR1 SGHRS, CDR2 YFSETQ.

This CDR3 reads CASSPNVAGAYEQYF. The DNA for the CDR3 is TGTGCCAGCTCCCCCAACGTGGCGGGGGCCTACGAGCAGTACTTC. The chain carries TRBV18 and TRBJ2-7, with TRBD2 matching 7 bases. V gave up 6 bases and J gave up 2 bases; unmatched junction bases: 10. Looked up from germline, CDR1 is KGHSH and CDR2 is LQKENI. There are 15 residues in the CDR3.

This sequence joins TRBV27 and TRBJ2-5, with a weak D call TRBD2 (6 bases). Germline CDR1 MNHEY, CDR2 SMNVEV (reference sequence). CDR3 length: 13 amino acids. Trimming cost V 7 bases and J 5 bases, with 14 bases left between them. CDR3 bases: TGTGCCAGCAAAAAAGGCGCGGGGGAGACCCAGTACTTC. It codes for CASKKGAGETQYF.

The chain links TRBV9 to TRBJ2-7; either TRBD1 or TRBD2 may fit D (5 bases each). Looked up from germline, CDR1 is SGDLS and CDR2 is YYNGEE. The length of the CDR3 is 14 residues. The V end was cut by 4 bases, the J end by 0 bases, with 11 bases between. The CDR3 coding sequence is TGTGCCAGCAGCTGGGGCCGGGGCTCCTACGAGCAGTACTTC. Translating it yields CASSWGRGSYEQYF.

This chain connects TRBV10-3 to TRBJ2-5; 11 bases agree with TRBD2. The junction had 2 bases not matched to a gene; V was cut back by 5 bases and J by 3 bases. The CDR3 sequence is 14 residues long. The V gene's germline CDR1 is ENHRY and CDR2 SYGVKD. CDR3 in amino acids: CAISPSGGKETQYF. The CDR3 coding sequence is TGTGCCATCAGTCCTAGCGGGGGGAAAGAGACCCAGTACTTC.

The chain has TRBV4-3 and TRBJ2-3; TRBD2 aligns across 8 bases. The CDR3 contains 18 residues. Trimming at V came to 0 bases and at J to 4 bases, leaving 12 bases not matched to a gene. Germline V gene data show CDR1 as LGHNA and CDR2 as YSLEER. CDR3 residues: CASSQDRRIAGSPDTQYF. CDR3 nucleotides: TGCGCCAGCAGCCAAGATAGGAGAATAGCGGGGTCCCCAGATACGCAGTATTTT.

The V and J genes are TRBV9 and TRBJ1-2, with 7 bases lining up with TRBD1. The V segment lost 2 bases and the J segment 8 bases; nucleotides outside the gene matches: 12. This CDR3 has 15 residues. Germline V gene lookup returns CDR1 SGDLS and CDR2 YYNGEE. This chain's CDR3 is CASSVTTYRGVGYTF. The CDR3 bases are TGTGCCAGCAGCGTCACGACGTACAGGGGTGTGGGCTACACCTTC.

CDR3 nucleotide sequence: TGTGCCAGCAGGTACGATGGGATGAACTATGGCTACACCTTC. Its translation is CASRYDGMNYGYTF. J is TRBJ1-2 and V is TRBV6-2 or TRBV6-3; no reliable D call. V was pared by 6 bases and J by 2 bases, with 13 bases between. This CDR3 has 14 amino acids. CDR1 MNHEY and CDR2 SVGEGT come from the germline V gene.